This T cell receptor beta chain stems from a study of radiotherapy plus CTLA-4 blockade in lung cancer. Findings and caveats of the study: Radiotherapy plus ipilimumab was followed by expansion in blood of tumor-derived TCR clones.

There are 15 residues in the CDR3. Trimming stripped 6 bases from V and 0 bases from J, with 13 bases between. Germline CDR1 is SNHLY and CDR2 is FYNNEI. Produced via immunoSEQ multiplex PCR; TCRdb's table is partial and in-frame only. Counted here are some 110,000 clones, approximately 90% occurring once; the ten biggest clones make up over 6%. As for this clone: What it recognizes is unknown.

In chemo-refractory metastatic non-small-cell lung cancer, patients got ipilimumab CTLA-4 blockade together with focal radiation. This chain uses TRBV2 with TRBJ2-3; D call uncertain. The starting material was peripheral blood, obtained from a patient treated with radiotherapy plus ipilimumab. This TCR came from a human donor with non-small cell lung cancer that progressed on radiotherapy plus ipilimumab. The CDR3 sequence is CASRATGFSTDTQYF. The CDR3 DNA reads TGTGCCAGCAGAGCAACTGGGTTTAGCACAGATACGCAGTATTTT.